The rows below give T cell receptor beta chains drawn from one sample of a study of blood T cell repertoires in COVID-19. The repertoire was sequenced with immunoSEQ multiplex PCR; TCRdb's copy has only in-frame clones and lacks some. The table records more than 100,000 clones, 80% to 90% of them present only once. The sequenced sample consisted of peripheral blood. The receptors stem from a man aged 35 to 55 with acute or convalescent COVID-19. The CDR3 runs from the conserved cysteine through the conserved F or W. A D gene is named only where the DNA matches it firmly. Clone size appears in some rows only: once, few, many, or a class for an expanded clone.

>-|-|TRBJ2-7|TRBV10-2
TGCGCCAGGATCCAACCGGGACTGGATAGGAGAGAGCAGTACTTC
CARIQPGLDRREQYF
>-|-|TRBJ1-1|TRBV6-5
TGTGCCAGCATACAGCCCGGAAGCACTGAAGCTTTCTTT
CASIQPGSTEAFF
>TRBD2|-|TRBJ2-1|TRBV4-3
TGCGCCAGCAGCCATCAGGGACTAAACATATATGAGCAGTTCTTC
CASSHQGLNIYEQFF
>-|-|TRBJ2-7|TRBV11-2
TGTGCCAGCAGCTTTGACGGGTCCTACGAGCAGTACTTC
CASSFDGSYEQYF
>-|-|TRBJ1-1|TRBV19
TGTGCCAGTAGGGTAACACGGAACACTGAAGCTTTCTTT
CASRVTRNTEAFF
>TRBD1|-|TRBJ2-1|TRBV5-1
TGCGCCAGCAGCTTGGTCGGGACAGGGAACAATGAGCAGTTCTTC
CASSLVGTGNNEQFF
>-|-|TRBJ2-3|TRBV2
TGTGCCAGCACTTCCGGGAGTACGCAGTATTTT
CASTSGSTQYF
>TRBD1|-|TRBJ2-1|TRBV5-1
TGCGCCAGCAGCCCGTCGACAGGGGGCGCCTACAATGAGCAGTTCTTC
CASSPSTGGAYNEQFF
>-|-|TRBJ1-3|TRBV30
TGTGCCTGGAGTCGCCAATTAGCAGGAGGTGGAAACACCATATATTTT
CAWSRQLAGGGNTIYF
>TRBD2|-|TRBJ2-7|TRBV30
TGTGCCTGGAGTCTAGCGGGAACCTACGAGCAGTACTTC
CAWSLAGTYEQYF
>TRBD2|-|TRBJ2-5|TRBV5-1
TGCGCCAGCAACTCCATGGGGAGGGGTCGAGAGACCCAGTACTTC
CASNSMGRGRETQYF
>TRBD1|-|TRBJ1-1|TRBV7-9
TGTGCCAGCAGCAGTGACAGGGCGGAAGCTTTCTTT
CASSSDRAEAFF
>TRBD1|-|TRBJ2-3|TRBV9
TGTGCCAGCAGCGGGACCGGGACAGGGGGGACAGATACGCAGTATTTT
CASSGTGTGGTDTQYF
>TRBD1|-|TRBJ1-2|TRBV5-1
TGCGCCAGCAGCCTGGGACAGGGTGGAGGAGGCTACACCTTC
CASSLGQGGGGYTF
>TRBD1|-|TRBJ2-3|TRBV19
TGTGCCAGTAGTGTTTTAGGGGGCCTTCGAGATACGCAGTATTTT
CASSVLGGLRDTQYF
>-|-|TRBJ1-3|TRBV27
TGTGCCAGCAGTTTGACACTCGGAAACACCATATATTTT
CASSLTLGNTIYF
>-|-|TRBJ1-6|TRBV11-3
TGTGCCAGCAGCTTAAGGGGCTCGGATTCACCCCTCCACTTT
CASSLRGSDSPLHF
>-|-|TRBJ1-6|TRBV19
TGTGCCAGTAGTATTTCGGAGGGGCCGCTTACCCCACCCCTCCACTTT
CASSISEGPLTPPLHF
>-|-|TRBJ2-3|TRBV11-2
TGTGCCAGCAGCTTAGGGAGCTCCACAGATACGCAGTATTTT
CASSLGSSTDTQYF
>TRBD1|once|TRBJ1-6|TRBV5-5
TGTGCCAGCAGCAGCAGGGGGCGCGGATCACCCCTCCACTTT
CASSSRGRGSPLHF
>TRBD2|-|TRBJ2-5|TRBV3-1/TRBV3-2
TGTGCCAGCAGCCAAGATGGACTAGCGGGGAGGGAGACCCAGTACTTC
CASSQDGLAGRETQYF
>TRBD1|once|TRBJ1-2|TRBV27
TGTGCCAGCAGTTGGACAGGGGGGAGGGATGGCTACACCTTC
CASSWTGGRDGYTF
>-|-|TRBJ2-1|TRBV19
TGTGCCAGTAGTATAGCATCCGGGAGAGCCTACAATGAGCAGTTCTTC
CASSIASGRAYNEQFF
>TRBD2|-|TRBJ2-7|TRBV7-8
TGTGCCAGCACCCCCAGAGGGACTAGCGGGTGTTTTTTC
CASTPRGTSGCFF
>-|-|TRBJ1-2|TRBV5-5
TGTGCCAGCAGCTCGAGCGGAAAGGGCTACACCTTC
CASSSSGKGYTF
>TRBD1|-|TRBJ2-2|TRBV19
TGTGCCAGTAGTATAGGACGACAGGGTGGATCAGCCGGGGAGCTGTTTTTT
CASSIGRQGGSAGELFF
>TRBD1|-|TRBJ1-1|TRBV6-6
TGTGCCAGCAGTTACTCTACAGGGGGCTCTACTGAAGCTTTCTTT
CASSYSTGGSTEAFF
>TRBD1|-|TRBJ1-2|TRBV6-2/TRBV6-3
TGTGCCAGCAGTCTAAGAGCAGAATGGGACAGGAGAAACTATGGCTACACCTTC
CASSLRAEWDRRNYGYTF
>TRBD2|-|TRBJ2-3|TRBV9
TGTGCCAGCAGCGGTATTAGCGGGGGGGCAGATACGCAGTATTTT
CASSGISGGADTQYF
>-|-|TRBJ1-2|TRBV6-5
TGTGCCAGCAGATTTGGGGAGGGCTACACCTTC
CASRFGEGYTF
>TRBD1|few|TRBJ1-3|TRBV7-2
TGTGCCAGCAGCATCAGACAGGGGAGCACCATATATTTT
CASSIRQGSTIYF
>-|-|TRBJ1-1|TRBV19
TGTGCCAGTAGAACAGGGCCCCTGAACACTGAAGCTTTCTTT
CASRTGPLNTEAFF
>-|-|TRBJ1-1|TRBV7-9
TGTGCCAGCAGCTTTGCGGGGTGGAACACTGAAGCTTTCTTT
CASSFAGWNTEAFF
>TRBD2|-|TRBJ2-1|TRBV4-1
TGCGCCAGCAGCCAAGTCGGACTAGCGGGAGGTGAGCAGTTCTTC
CASSQVGLAGGEQFF
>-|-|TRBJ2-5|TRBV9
TGTGCCAGCAGCGCCGGACAGTTTCAAGAGACCCAGTACTTC
CASSAGQFQETQYF
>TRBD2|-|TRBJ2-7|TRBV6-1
TGTGCCAGCAGTGAATCAGTGGGGCTAGCGGGGGGCGAGCAGTACTTC
CASSESVGLAGGEQYF
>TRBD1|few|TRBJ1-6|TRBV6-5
TGTGCCAGCAGTCCGGGACAGGGGAACGCTTCACCCCTCCACTTT
CASSPGQGNASPLHF
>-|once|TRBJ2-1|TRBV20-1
TGCAGTGCTAGTCCATCAAACAATGAGCAGTTCTTC
CSASPSNNEQFF
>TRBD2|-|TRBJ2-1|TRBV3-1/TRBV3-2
TGTGCCAGCAGCCCTCTAGCGGGGGGTCACAATGAGCAGTTCTTC
CASSPLAGGHNEQFF
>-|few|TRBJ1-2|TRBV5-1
TGCGCCAGCAGCTTCCAGGGCAACTATGGCTACACCTTC
CASSFQGNYGYTF
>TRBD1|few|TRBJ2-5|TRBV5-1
TGCGCCAGCAGCCTGGCGACAGGGGTTCAAGAGACCCAGTACTTC
CASSLATGVQETQYF
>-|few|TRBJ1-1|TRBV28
TGTGCCAGCACCCCTAATCTAGCTGAAGCTTTCTTT
CASTPNLAEAFF
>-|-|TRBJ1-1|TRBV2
TGTGCCAGCAGTGTCCGACGGGGACTTGAAGAGGCTTTCTTT
CASSVRRGLEEAFF
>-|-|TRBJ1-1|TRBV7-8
TGTGCCAGCACTCAAGATCTTACGGGGACTGAAGCTTTCTTT
CASTQDLTGTEAFF
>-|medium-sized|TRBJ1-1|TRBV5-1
TGCGCCAGCAGCTTGTCTCCCAGGGAGGACACTGAAGCTTTCTTT
CASSLSPREDTEAFF
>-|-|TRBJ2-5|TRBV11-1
TGTGCCAGCAGCCCGCCGAGGGCTCCGGAGACCCAGTACTTC
CASSPPRAPETQYF